The present TCR beta chain was sequenced within a study of blood T cell repertoires in COVID-19. The assay was immunoSEQ multiplex PCR, and TCRdb's table has in-frame clones only and misses some. The table records roughly 240,000 clones, about 79% of them present only once. This CDR3 spans 14 amino acids. Trimming took off 6 bases at V and 5 bases at J, with 14 bases between the two ends. Germline V gene data show CDR1 as MNHEY and CDR2 as SVGAGI. What was sequenced was peripheral blood. This sequence was found in a man aged 40-49 years who had recovered from COVID-19. This chain connects TRBV6-5 to TRBJ2-1, with D hard to call. In DNA form, the CDR3 reads TGTGCCAGCAGAACCCATGGCGGTAACAATGAGCAGTTCTTC. It is translated as CASRTHGGNNEQFF.